A selection of T cell receptor beta chains follows, all from one sample in a study of radiation and T cells in renal cell carcinoma. The method was immunoSEQ multiplex PCR; TCRdb's version includes in-frame clones alone and lacks a portion of them. In the table there are some 150,000 clones, 86% of which are singletons. Sequencing was performed on blood, taken from a patient whose treatment included radiotherapy and nephrectomy. All receptors come from a woman between 45 and 60 years old with renal cell carcinoma. Both conserved end residues are part of each CDR3. Fields, in order: J gene, D gene, V gene, clone size, CDR3 DNA, CDR3 protein. The D gene is left open where the match is weak. Clone size is stated in some rows and not others, as once, few, many or a class when expanded.

TRBJ1-5	NA	TRBV28	few	TGTGCCAGCACCGGAGGCAATCAGCCCCAGCATTTT	CASTGGNQPQHF
TRBJ1-2	NA	TRBV7-6	NA	TGTGCCAGCAGCGCGATAACAGGGCGCAAGCCCTATGGCTACACCTTC	CASSAITGRKPYGYTF
TRBJ1-2	NA	TRBV5-1	few	TGCGCCAGCAGCCTTGACAGCCCTCTGAAGGGTGGCTACACCTTC	CASSLDSPLKGGYTF
TRBJ2-7	NA	TRBV9	NA	TGTGCCAGCAGCGCAGGGGGTCCTAGCGACGAGCAGTACTTC	CASSAGGPSDEQYF
TRBJ1-1	NA	TRBV6-1	NA	TGTGCCAGCAGTGAAGACTGGGAGGACACTGAAGCTTTCTTT	CASSEDWEDTEAFF
TRBJ2-3	NA	TRBV6-5	NA	TGTGCCAGCAGTTACGCGGCTCCTAATCCGGCGGGTACGCAGTATTTT	CASSYAAPNPAGTQYF
TRBJ1-1	NA	TRBV14	NA	TGTGCCAGCAGCCAAGGCGCGACGGACAAGAACACTGAAGCTTTCTTT	CASSQGATDKNTEAFF
TRBJ2-7	NA	TRBV30	NA	TGTGCCTGGAGTGTAGGCAGTTCCTACGAGCAGTACTTC	CAWSVGSSYEQYF
TRBJ2-5	TRBD1	TRBV4-3	NA	TGCGCCAGCAGCCATAACGACAGGGGCGGGGAGACCCAGTACTTC	CASSHNDRGGETQYF
TRBJ2-7	TRBD1	TRBV7-2	NA	TGTGCCAGCAGCTTAGCGCTGTCGGACAGGAGCCCCTACGAGCAGTACTTC	CASSLALSDRSPYEQYF
TRBJ2-7	TRBD1	TRBV6-5	NA	TGTGCCAGCAGTTCACATTACGTGGACAGGGGGTACGAGCAGTACTTC	CASSSHYVDRGYEQYF
TRBJ1-1	TRBD1	TRBV19	NA	TGTGCCAGTAGTATGCCGGGACAGGGGAAAATAGAAGCTTTCTTT	CASSMPGQGKIEAFF
TRBJ2-2	NA	TRBV5-1	once	TGCGCCAGCAGCTTGGTAGTCACCGGGGAGCTGTTTTTT	CASSLVVTGELFF
TRBJ2-1	NA	TRBV5-1	NA	TGCGCCAGCAGCGGGAGGGGGCCGCGAAATAATGAGCAGTTCTTC	CASSGRGPRNNEQFF
TRBJ2-2	NA	TRBV7-2	NA	TGTGCCAGCAGCTCCTCGAACACCGGGGAGCTGTTTTTT	CASSSSNTGELFF
TRBJ1-5	TRBD1	TRBV2	NA	TGTGCCAGCAGCAGGAGGGACAGGGTCGGTCAGCCCCAGCATTTT	CASSRRDRVGQPQHF
TRBJ2-1	NA	TRBV4-1	few	TGCGCCAGCAGCCTCTTGAGGGGGGAATGGCAGTTCTTC	CASSLLRGEWQFF
TRBJ1-3	NA	TRBV6-1	NA	TGTGCCAGCAGCGGTGCCCGTCTCTCTGGAAACACCATATATTTT	CASSGARLSGNTIYF
TRBJ1-2	TRBD1	TRBV5-5	NA	TGTGCCAGCAGCTTGCCCATGGACAGGGTTGGCTACACCTTC	CASSLPMDRVGYTF
TRBJ1-6	TRBD1	TRBV5-1	NA	TGCGCCAGCAGCTCCTACCCGTCGGGGGGGACAGCAGATAATTCACCCCTCCACTTT	CASSSYPSGGTADNSPLHF
TRBJ1-5	NA	TRBV4-3	NA	TGCGCCAGCAGCCAAGATCAGAAAGGGAATCAGCCCCAGCATTTT	CASSQDQKGNQPQHF
TRBJ1-2	NA	TRBV18	NA	TGTGCCAGCTCGCGGTCCAGAGGGGGTGACTATGGCTACACCTTC	CASSRSRGGDYGYTF
TRBJ1-1	NA	TRBV7-2	NA	TGTGCCAGCAGCTTAGTATGGGAGGGCACTGAAGCTTTCTTT	CASSLVWEGTEAFF
TRBJ1-2	NA	TRBV18	NA	TGTGCCAGCTCACCACGGGAGACGGGAGGCTACACCTTC	CASSPRETGGYTF
TRBJ2-1	NA	TRBV27	NA	TGTGCCAGCAGTTGGGGAGTAGGCCTCAGCAATGAGCAGTTCTTC	CASSWGVGLSNEQFF
TRBJ2-6	TRBD1	TRBV19	NA	TGTGCCAGTACCCCCATGGGACAGGGGGGGGCCAACGTCCTGACTTTC	CASTPMGQGGANVLTF
TRBJ2-7	TRBD2	TRBV6-1	NA	TGTGCCAGCCTCTGGGAGGGTCTTGGTTACGAGCAGTACTTC	CASLWEGLGYEQYF
TRBJ2-3	NA	TRBV7-9	NA	TGTGCCAGCAGCTTTCGCAGGGGTGGCACAGATACGCAGTATTTT	CASSFRRGGTDTQYF
TRBJ1-4	NA	TRBV6-6	few	TGTGCCAGCAGTTACTTTGTCCACAGGGAAAAACTGTTTTTT	CASSYFVHREKLFF
TRBJ2-3	NA	TRBV6-5	NA	TGTGCCACCCGAACTAGCACAGATACGCAGTATTTT	CATRTSTDTQYF
TRBJ2-5	TRBD2	TRBV9	NA	TGTGCCAGCAGCTTAGCGGGGGGGGAGACCCAGTACTTC	CASSLAGGETQYF
TRBJ2-2	TRBD2	TRBV30	NA	TGTGCCTGGACCCTTGGGGGAGGGACCGGGGAGCTGTTTTTT	CAWTLGGGTGELFF
TRBJ2-2	NA	TRBV19	NA	TGTGCCAGCCTTGGACGCACGAACACCGGGGAGCTGTTTTTT	CASLGRTNTGELFF
TRBJ1-6	NA	TRBV5-1	NA	TGCGCCAGCAGCTTGGATAGTCCGGGGGCGATGGGTTCACCCCTCCACTTT	CASSLDSPGAMGSPLHF
TRBJ2-3	NA	TRBV14	NA	TGTGCCAGCAGCCTGGGGCTAGCGTGGGATACGCAGTATTTT	CASSLGLAWDTQYF
TRBJ2-7	TRBD1	TRBV28	NA	TGTGCCAGCAGGGGACAGGGCTACTACGAGCAGTACTTC	CASRGQGYYEQYF
TRBJ2-5	NA	TRBV18	NA	TGTGCCAGCTCACGGGGTCTAACTCAAGAGACCCAGTACTTC	CASSRGLTQETQYF
TRBJ2-3	TRBD2	TRBV4-1	NA	TGCGCCAGCAGCCAGCGGGAGGGTGCAGATACGCAGTATTTT	CASSQREGADTQYF
TRBJ2-5	TRBD1	TRBV7-2	NA	TGTGCCAGCAGCTCGAGGGGGCAGCAGACCCAGTACTTC	CASSSRGQQTQYF
TRBJ2-3	NA	TRBV4-3	once	TGCGCCAGCAGCCAAGAACTAGTAGGAGATACGCAGTATTTT	CASSQELVGDTQYF
TRBJ1-2	NA	TRBV7-2	once	TGTGCCAGCAGCCAGAGGACGGAGAGCTATGGCTACACCTTC	CASSQRTESYGYTF
TRBJ1-1	NA	TRBV20-1	NA	TGCAGTGCTAGAGAGCGGTTCCGAGCTTTCTTT	CSARERFRAFF
TRBJ1-2	NA	TRBV7-8	NA	TGTGCCAGCAGTCACGGACTAACTAACTATGGCTACACCTTC	CASSHGLTNYGYTF
TRBJ2-1	NA	TRBV2	NA	TGTGCCAGCATCCGGGACGGACAGCGCGTGAATGAGCAGTTCTTC	CASIRDGQRVNEQFF
TRBJ2-7	TRBD1	TRBV10-3	NA	TGTGCCATCAGTGAGTCTAGGGGACAGCTTTTTTACGAGCAGTACTTC	CAISESRGQLFYEQYF